The 22 T cell receptor beta chains given below trace back to one sample, sequenced in a study of blood T cell repertoires in COVID-19. Here immunoSEQ multiplex PCR was the method, and the copy in TCRdb shows in-frame clones only, minus some. The sample lists 200,000 to 300,000 clones, 70% to 90% seen once, with under 6.5% in the top ten. Sequenced material: peripheral blood. The source of these receptors is a man between 60 and 75 years old with acute or convalescent COVID-19.

V and J are TRBV11-2 and TRBJ1-3; D gene uncertain. V lost 5 bases and J lost 0, with 8 bases in between. This CDR3 has 14 amino acids. CDR1 SGHAT and CDR2 FQNNGV come from the germline V gene. In DNA, the CDR3 is TGTGCCAGCAGCCCCGGTTACTCTGGAAACACCATATATTTT. Its protein product is CASSPGYSGNTIYF.

The chain is built from TRBV9 and TRBJ2-7; possibly TRBD2 for D (5 bases). Trimming cost V 0 bases and J 3 bases, with 13 bases left between them. The CDR3 is 15 residues long. CDR1 and CDR2 (germline): SGDLS, YYNGEE. CDR3 region: CASSVGGRTGYEQYF. The CDR3 DNA is TGTGCCAGCAGCGTAGGTGGCAGGACTGGCTACGAGCAGTACTTC.

The rearrangement links TRBV30 to TRBJ2-3; 7 bases fit TRBD1. The V segment lost 3 bases and the J segment 1 base; nucleotides outside the gene matches: 4. The CDR3 has 14 residues. Germline V CDR1 and CDR2: GTSNPN, SVGIG (reference sequence). The CDR3 nucleotides are TGTGCCTGGAGGGGGGACAGTGGCACAGATACGCAGTATTTT. It yields the protein CAWRGDSGTDTQYF.

The gene calls are TRBV28 and TRBJ2-7, with 11 bases fitting TRBD2. CDR1 is MDHEN and CDR2 is SYDVKM in the germline V gene. The junction had 6 bases not matched to a gene; V was cut back by 4 bases and J by 10 bases. The CDR3 runs to 13 residues. CDR3: CASSSASGRYQYF. The CDR3 DNA is TGTGCCAGCAGTTCGGCTAGCGGGAGGTATCAGTACTTC.

The chain has TRBV7-2 and TRBJ2-5; 11 nucleotides match TRBD2. The J segment lost 5 bases and the V segment lost 4 bases, leaving 6 bases of the junction unmatched. Germline values: CDR1 SGHTA, CDR2 FQGNSA. The CDR3 is 15 residues long. The CDR3 DNA reads TGTGCCAGCAGCTCGCTAGCGGGAGGATCGGAGACCCAGTACTTC. It translates to CASSSLAGGSETQYF.

The chain uses TRBV18 and TRBJ2-1, with 9 bases fitting TRBD1. Germline-derived CDR1 and CDR2 are KGHSH and LQKENI. J gave up 4 bases and V 3 bases, and 10 bases lay outside the gene matches. The length of the CDR3 is 17 residues. In DNA form, the CDR3 reads TGTGCCAGCTCACCTGCCGGACAGGGGAGAACATACAATGAGCAGTTCTTC. It translates to CASSPAGQGRTYNEQFF.

The gene calls are TRBV5-4 and TRBJ2-5, with D perhaps TRBD2 (5 bases). Trimming took 4 bases from V and 0 from J, leaving 13 bases between them. The CDR3 length is 15 residues. Germline loops: CDR1 SGHNT, CDR2 YYREEE (reference sequence). The CDR3 loop is CASSAQVGNQETQYF. CDR3 sequence (DNA): TGTGCCAGCAGCGCTCAAGTCGGGAACCAAGAGACCCAGTACTTC. Variable domain in full (rest from reference TRBV5-4 and TRBJ2-5): ETGVTQSPTHLIKTRGQQVTLRCSSQSGHNTVSWYQQALGQGPQFIFQYYREEENGRGNFPPRFSGLQFPNYSSELNVNALELDDSALYLCASSAQVGNQETQYFGPGTRLLVL.

This chain joins TRBV24-1 and TRBJ2-7; 10 bases align to TRBD2. Germline values: CDR1 KGHDR, CDR2 SFDVKD. This CDR3 contains 16 residues. V dropped 2 bases and J dropped 2; count of bases not matched to a gene: 5. CDR3 protein: CATSDSFSGGTYEQYF. CDR3 nucleotide sequence: TGTGCCACCAGTGATTCCTTTAGCGGGGGGACCTACGAGCAGTACTTC.

The V gene is TRBV5-6, the J gene TRBJ1-1; TRBD1 matches at 7 bases. The trim removed 4 bases at V and 1 base at J, leaving 7 bases unmatched. The CDR3 covers 15 residues. The germline V gene has CDR1 SGHDT and CDR2 YYEEEE. CDR3 DNA sequence: TGTGCCAGCAGCGCACCACAGGGGCCGAACACTGAAGCTTTCTTT. It codes for CASSAPQGPNTEAFF. The full variable domain, its missing parts supplied by reference TRBV5-6 and TRBJ1-1, is DAGVTQSPTHLIKTRGQQVTLRCSPKSGHDTVSWYQQALGQGPQFIFQYYEEEERQRGNFPDRFSGHQFPNYSSELNVNALLLGDSALYLCASSAPQGPNTEAFFGQGTRLTVV.

The CDR3 DNA reads as TGTGCCAGTAGTATGCACAGGGGGGAGTCCTACGAGCAGTACTTC. This codes for CASSMHRGESYEQYF. The V gene is TRBV19, the J gene TRBJ2-7, with 8 nucleotides matching TRBD1. The CDR3 extends over 15 amino acids. From germline, CDR1 is LNHDA and CDR2 SQIVND (reference sequence). The V and J ends lost 3 bases and 1 base, in that order; junction bases with no gene match: 5.

The chain carries TRBV27 and TRBJ1-5; 8 bases line up with TRBD1. Germline V CDR1 and CDR2: MNHEY, SMNVEV (reference sequence). After removal of 5 bases from V and 8 bases from J, the junction contained 8 bases not matched to a gene. This CDR3 has 14 amino acids. CDR3 sequence (DNA): TGTGCCAGCAGTCTGGACAGGGCAAGGAAGCCCCAGCATTTT. It is translated as CASSLDRARKPQHF.

V gene TRBV7-3 combines with J gene TRBJ2-3; TRBD2 aligns across 9 bases. Per germline, CDR1 SGHTA and CDR2 FQGTGA. The CDR3 loop spans 16 amino acids. V was pared by 5 bases and J by 0 bases, with 6 bases of the junction left unmatched. CDR3 bases: TGTGCCAGCAGCCGAGGTCTAGCGGGGAGCACAGATACGCAGTATTTT. It encodes CASSRGLAGSTDTQYF. Combining the CDR3 with reference TRBV7-3 and TRBJ2-3 gives the whole variable domain GAGVSQTPSNKVTEKGKYVELRCDPISGHTALYWYRQSLGQGPEFLIYFQGTGAADDSGLPNDRFFAVRPEGSVSTLKIQRTERGDSAVYLCASSRGLAGSTDTQYFGPGTRLTVL.

The chain carries TRBV27 and TRBJ2-7; possibly TRBD1 for D (5 bases). CDR1 and CDR2 (germline): MNHEY, SMNVEV (reference sequence). This CDR3 has 14 amino acids. V was clipped by 2 bases and J by 5 bases, with 13 bases between them. The chain's CDR3 is CASSLMRDSNEQYF. As DNA, the CDR3 is TGTGCCAGCAGTTTAATGAGAGACAGTAACGAGCAGTACTTC.

The V call is TRBV28, the J call TRBJ2-7; possibly TRBD1 for D (5 bases). The germline V and J ends were trimmed by 5 bases and 4 bases, with 12 bases remaining between them. Per germline, CDR1 MDHEN and CDR2 SYDVKM. There are 13 residues in the CDR3. Here the CDR3 reads CASSLTVQYEQYF. CDR3 DNA sequence: TGTGCCAGCAGTCTGACAGTTCAATACGAGCAGTACTTC.

The gene calls are TRBV7-9 and TRBJ2-7; D may be TRBD2 (6 bases). V was clipped by 1 base and J by 5 bases, with 12 bases between them. The germline gives CDR1 SEHNR, CDR2 FQNEAQ (reference sequence). This CDR3 comprises 14 residues. The CDR3 DNA is TGTGCCAGCAGCTTAGACGGGAGTGTTAACGAGCAGTACTTC. Protein sequence: CASSLDGSVNEQYF.

The chain recombines TRBV27 with TRBJ2-1, with 12 bases fitting TRBD2. This CDR3 has 14 residues. V was pared by 6 bases and J by 7 bases, with 4 bases of the junction left unmatched. Germline V gene lookup returns CDR1 MNHEY and CDR2 SMNVEV (reference sequence). Written as DNA, the CDR3 is TGTGCCAGCAGATCGACTAGCGGGAGAAATGAGCAGTTCTTC. This sequence encodes CASRSTSGRNEQFF.

The genes are TRBV7-3 and TRBJ2-3, with TRBD2 matching over 7 bases. The trim removed 4 bases at V and 3 bases at J, leaving 13 bases unmatched. This CDR3 comprises 17 residues. The germline V gene encodes CDR1 SGHTA and CDR2 FQGTGA. CDR3 sequence (DNA): TGTGCCAGCAGCTCAACCGGGGCTAGCGGAAATACAGATACGCAGTATTTT. This gives the protein CASSSTGASGNTDTQYF.

The chain joins TRBV19 to TRBJ2-6, with 9 bases lining up with TRBD1. V was pared by 3 bases and J by 3 bases, with 12 bases of the junction left unmatched. The CDR3 sequence is 19 residues long. The germline CDR1 and CDR2 sequences are LNHDA and SQIVND (reference sequence). CDR3 coding DNA: TGTGCCAGTAGTATCAATCCCCCCGGGACAGGGTTTGGGGCCAACGTCCTGACTTTC. This gives the protein CASSINPPGTGFGANVLTF.

The chain links TRBV4-3 to TRBJ1-2; TRBD1 might be the D (6 bases). V dropped 0 bases and J dropped 7 bases, with 24 bases sitting between them. Germline loops: CDR1 LGHNA, CDR2 YSLEER. CDR3 length: 18 amino acids. CDR3 amino acids: CASSQDHSGEGGFSGYTF. Written as DNA, the CDR3 is TGCGCCAGCAGCCAAGACCACTCCGGGGAGGGGGGGTTCTCTGGCTACACCTTC.

This chain joins TRBV2 and TRBJ2-1; D is ambiguous. Trimming cost V 1 base and J 1 base, with 11 bases left between them. The CDR3 is 16 residues long. Looked up from germline, CDR1 is SNHLY and CDR2 is FYNNEI. CDR3 nucleotides: TGTGCCAGCAGTGAAGGGGTAGCTCCTTCCTACAATGAGCAGTTCTTC. Amino acids: CASSEGVAPSYNEQFF. The complete variable domain, with remaining parts taken from reference TRBV2 and TRBJ2-1, reads EPEVTQTPSHQVTQMGQEVILRCVPISNHLYFYWYRQILGQKVEFLVSFYNNEISEKSEIFDDQFSVERPDGSNFTLKIRSTKLEDSAMYFCASSEGVAPSYNEQFFGPGTRLTVL.

V usage is TRBV11-2 and J usage is TRBJ2-1, with TRBD2 matching 7 bases. Germline V CDR1 and CDR2: SGHAT, FQNNGV. The J segment lost 4 bases and the V segment lost 5 bases, leaving 8 bases of the junction unmatched. This CDR3 comprises 15 residues. For the CDR3, the DNA is TGTGCCAGCAGCCTCGGACTAGACCCGTACAATGAGCAGTTCTTC. Translation: CASSLGLDPYNEQFF.

This clone was seen once. V gene TRBV11-3 combines with J gene TRBJ2-1; the match to TRBD2 covers 7 bases. Germline trimming cut 4 bases from V and 0 bases from J; bases unmatched to any gene: 12. The CDR3 length is 18 residues. Per germline, CDR1 SGHNT and CDR2 YENEEA. This chain's CDR3 is CASSSRGGLVHSYNEQFF. In DNA, the CDR3 is TGTGCCAGCAGCTCCCGAGGCGGACTAGTCCACTCCTACAATGAGCAGTTCTTC.